This T cell receptor beta chain was recorded in a study of CD8+CD57+ T cells in acquired aplastic anemia (dated by TCRdb to the late 2010s). About the full investigation: Extracted DNA from sorted CD4+ and CD8+ cells averaged 3.2 ug, ranging from about 0.17 to 30 ug. Healthy donor samples averaged roughly 9.8 million reads for CD4+ and 11 million to 13 million for CD8+ cells. Study-wide findings and limitations: Around 28 CD8+ CDR3 sequences were found to be shared between patients and controls, but these sequences appeared to be highly expressed in patients and within the immunodominant clones of the patients. Patients and healthy controls showed no significant difference in CD8+ Simpson's diversity (P=0.060).

The CDR3, from cysteine to phenylalanine, totals 14 residues. The CDR3 DNA has 42 bases and is translated from base 1. V is clipped by 6 bases and J by 11 bases, and the sequence between their germline boundaries is 23 bases long. Reading the germline V gene (reference sequence) gives CDR1 DFQATT and CDR2 SNEGSKA. The study deep-sequenced TCR repertoires of sorted CD4+ and CD8+ blood T cells from severe aplastic anemia patients and healthy subjects. Ficoll-Paque density gradient centrifugation was used to isolate peripheral blood mononuclear cells. CD4+ and CD8+ T cells were sorted by FACS or magnetic beads before DNA extraction. TCR beta VDJ combination and CDR3 sequence profiling used genomic DNA as the template. TCR repertoire sequencing was run on an Illumina HiSeq 2000. The authors' analysis ran thus. Repertoire assessment relied on Simpson's diversity index, CDR3 size and DJ length profiles, and TRBV/TRBJ rearrangement plots. Whichever DNA sequence was most abundant in the deep sequencing data was defined as the immunodominant clone. CDR3 amino acid sequences were checked for sharing across subjects and were also compared against the VDJdb database and published repertoires. In-frame beta chains were kept once TCRdb had trimmed the public reads at Q25 with fastp and called clones with MiXCR. Merged by CDR3 protein, the rows form single entries marked with the most common genes and DNA. These V and J calls derive from TCRdb rather than the authors' analysis. This sample comprises 98,000 or so distinct CDR3 sequences, 51% of them detected only once. The ten largest clones capture under 35% of the sample.

At least ten counts were recorded for this clonotype. Its specific antigen is unknown. The input lacks base qualities; no much larger clone sits a single base away. The sequenced sample consisted of sorted CD4+, CD8+, or CD8+CD57+ T cells (not recorded which) from PBMCs. This clonotype was sampled from a human donor in good health, serving as a control. This chain is built from TRBV20-1 and TRBJ1-3, and perhaps TRBD1 as D gene, on 5 matching bases. The CDR3 region reads CSASQDRSFGAIYF. The nucleotides read TGCAGTGCATCACAGGACCGTTCTTTTGGGGCCATATATTTT.